Below, 6 T cell receptor beta chains from the same sample are listed, as sequenced in a study of blood T cell repertoires in COVID-19. This table comes from immunoSEQ multiplex PCR, and its TCRdb copy is limited to in-frame clones, with some not included. The sample yields about 83,000 clones, roughly 87% seen once. Source material: peripheral blood. The receptors come from a woman between 45 and 65 years old with active or convalescent COVID-19.

A few counts support this clone. The sample holds other DNA sequences that translate to the same CDR3. The chain carries TRBV5-8 and TRBJ1-6; no clear D gene. Germline CDR1 reads SGHTS; CDR2 reads YDEGEE. This CDR3 spans 13 amino acids. V shed 0 bases and J shed 5 bases, with 3 bases lying between them. As DNA, the CDR3 is TGTGCCAGCAGCTTGGCCAATAATTCACCCCTCCACTTT. Translation: CASSLANNSPLHF.

The CDR3 here is CASSSLQGNGNEQFF. Here the CDR3 DNA reads TGTGCCAGCAGCTCCCTACAGGGAAACGGCAATGAGCAGTTCTTC. The chain carries TRBV7-3 and TRBJ2-1; D may be TRBD1 (6 bases). V was trimmed by 4 bases and J by 6 bases, leaving 16 bases between them. This CDR3 has 15 amino acids. Germline-derived CDR1 and CDR2 are SGHTA and FQGTGA.

The chain joins TRBV6-5 to TRBJ2-1; D call uncertain. The CDR3 is 13 amino acids. The germline V gene encodes CDR1 MNHEY and CDR2 SVGAGI. Trimming left V 0 bases short and J 7 bases short, with 7 bases between. As DNA, the CDR3 is TGTGCCAGCAGTTACTCGATCGGGAATGAGCAGTTCTTC. Translation: CASSYSIGNEQFF.

V is TRBV5-5 and J is TRBJ1-2; D not resolved. This CDR3 comprises 15 residues. Trimming stripped 5 bases from V and 8 bases from J, with 22 bases between. Germline-derived CDR1 and CDR2 are SGHKS and YYEKEE (reference sequence). Here the CDR3 reads CASRDRREIPNGYTF. Here the CDR3 DNA reads TGTGCCAGCAGAGATCGTAGAGAGATCCCGAACGGCTACACCTTC.

J is TRBJ2-7 and V is TRBV27; 10 bases agree with TRBD1. The CDR3 runs 16 residues. Germline CDR1 and CDR2: MNHEY and SMNVEV (reference sequence). The ends lost 9 bases at V and 3 bases at J; junction bases unmatched: 14. CDR3 amino acids: CASTPGRDRGNYEQYF. The CDR3 DNA follows: TGTGCCAGTACTCCCGGTAGGGACAGGGGCAACTACGAGCAGTACTTC.

V gene TRBV20-1 combines with J gene TRBJ2-7; the D is unclear. Germline V CDR1 and CDR2: DFQATT, SNEGSKA (reference sequence). Trimming stripped 3 bases from V and 0 bases from J, with 9 bases between. This CDR3 comprises 13 residues. The CDR3 region is CSASSLLSYEQYF. The DNA of the CDR3 is TGCAGTGCTAGTAGCCTGCTCTCCTACGAGCAGTACTTC.